The rows below give T cell receptor beta chains drawn from one sample of a study of CD8+ T cells in alopecia areata. Sequencing was performed with immunoSEQ multiplex PCR; in TCRdb, only in-frame clones are kept and a portion is missing. The sample shows 200,000 to 250,000 clones, 57% of them seen only once. This material consisted of CD4+ T cells sorted from blood, taken at week 0. These receptors all come from a human donor with alopecia areata. The CDR3 runs from the conserved cysteine through the conserved F or W. A D gene is named only where the DNA matches it firmly. Clone size is shown for a subset of rows, as once, few, many or a class of expanded clone.

V,size,J,D,DNA,CDR3
TRBV6-5,NA,TRBJ1-1,TRBD1,TGTGCCAGCAGGTCCGGACAGGGGAACACTGAAGCTTTCTTT,CASRSGQGNTEAFF
TRBV18,few,TRBJ1-6,NA,TGTGCCAGCTCACCACGCGCTCAGGGTGATTCACCCCTCCACTTT,CASSPRAQGDSPLHF
TRBV5-4,NA,TRBJ2-2,TRBD1,TGTGCCAGCAGCCGTCCTGGGACAGGGAACACCGGGGAGCTGTTTTTT,CASSRPGTGNTGELFF
TRBV4-2,NA,TRBJ1-2,TRBD1,TGTGCCAGCAGCCAAGAGGCAGGGACAGGGGGCGACTATGGCTACACCTTC,CASSQEAGTGGDYGYTF
TRBV5-1,NA,TRBJ2-7,NA,TGCGCCAGCAGCTTGGGTCCCGTTGAAGAGCAGTACTTC,CASSLGPVEEQYF
TRBV7-8,NA,TRBJ1-5,NA,TGTGCCAGCAGCTTAGTCGAGGGACCTCAGCCCCAGCATTTT,CASSLVEGPQPQHF
TRBV29-1,few,TRBJ2-5,NA,TGCAGCGTTGCAGGGGTCCAAGAGACCCAGTACTTC,CSVAGVQETQYF
TRBV11-2,few,TRBJ2-1,TRBD2,TGTGCCAGCAGCGGGACTAGACTCCCGCAGGATAGAAATGAGCAGTTCTTC,CASSGTRLPQDRNEQFF
TRBV4-2,once,TRBJ1-2,NA,TGTGCCAGCAGCCAACTTGTGGGGCAGCCTAATAACTATGGCTACACCTTC,CASSQLVGQPNNYGYTF
TRBV20-1,NA,TRBJ2-7,NA,TGCAGTGCTAGACTAGTGCTCGAGCAGTACTTC,CSARLVLEQYF
TRBV5-1,few,TRBJ2-7,NA,TGCGCCAGCAGCTTTACCGGGACTTCTAACTACGAGCAGTACTTC,CASSFTGTSNYEQYF
TRBV29-1,NA,TRBJ2-1,TRBD2,TGCAGTTCCGGGACTAGCGGTCCCAATGAGCAGTTCTTC,CSSGTSGPNEQFF
TRBV2,NA,TRBJ2-7,NA,TGTGCCAGCTTTACTGGCAGGCAGACCGAGCAGTACTTC,CASFTGRQTEQYF
TRBV27,once,TRBJ2-3,TRBD1,TGTGCCAGCAGTAAACGACGACAGGGGCGCACAGATACGCAGTATTTT,CASSKRRQGRTDTQYF
TRBV11-2,many,TRBJ2-2,TRBD2,TGTGCCAGCAGCTTAGAGCGGGGGTTCACCGGGGAGCTGTTTTTT,CASSLERGFTGELFF
TRBV25-1,NA,TRBJ2-1,TRBD2,TGTGCCAGCAGTGCCCCCCTCCGTGCGGGAGGGCCCAATGAGCAGTTCTTC,CASSAPLRAGGPNEQFF
TRBV4-1,once,TRBJ2-3,NA,TGCGCCAGCAGCCAACCGTACAGGGACAAGGCAGATACGCAGTATTTT,CASSQPYRDKADTQYF
TRBV2,NA,TRBJ1-2,TRBD1,TGTGCCAGCAACTTCTTACACAGGGGGACTAACTATGGCTACACCTTC,CASNFLHRGTNYGYTF
TRBV11-2,NA,TRBJ2-5,NA,TGTGCCAGCAGCCCTGGGATGGGTGGGACCCAGTACTTC,CASSPGMGGTQYF
TRBV6-5,NA,TRBJ1-5,NA,TGTGCCAGCAGTTACGGGGGATTGAGCAATCAGCCCCAGCATTTT,CASSYGGLSNQPQHF
TRBV6-5,NA,TRBJ1-5,NA,TGTGCCAGCAGGGATTCCGGCAATCAGCCCCAGCATTTT,CASRDSGNQPQHF
TRBV30,NA,TRBJ1-1,NA,TGTGCCTGGATTCCGGTAGTGAACACTGAAGCTTTCTTT,CAWIPVVNTEAFF
TRBV29-1,NA,TRBJ2-1,NA,TGCAGCGTTTTAGACGGGTACAATGAGCAGTTCTTC,CSVLDGYNEQFF
TRBV9,NA,TRBJ2-5,TRBD2,TGTGCCAGCAGCGTAGAGCGGGGCGGGGGAGAGACCCAGTACTTC,CASSVERGGGETQYF
TRBV6-5,NA,TRBJ1-5,NA,TGTGCCAGCAGTACTAGTTCCACGGGTCGTCAGCCCCAGCATTTT,CASSTSSTGRQPQHF
TRBV7-9,NA,TRBJ2-2,TRBD1,TGTGCCAGCAGCCCCATACCGGGACAGATAAACACCGGGGAGCTGTTTTTT,CASSPIPGQINTGELFF
TRBV10-3,NA,TRBJ1-1,NA,TGTGCCATCAGCTCACTGGAGGTAACTGAAGCTTTCTTT,CAISSLEVTEAFF
TRBV5-4,NA,TRBJ1-1,NA,TGTGCCAGCAGCTTGCGAACAGGTGAAGCTTTCTTT,CASSLRTGEAFF
TRBV30,NA,TRBJ1-5,NA,TGTGCCTGGAGTATCACCAGGGGAAATCAGCCCCAGCATTTT,CAWSITRGNQPQHF
TRBV18,NA,TRBJ2-5,NA,TGTGCCAGCTCACCTCAAGAGACCCAGTACTTC,CASSPQETQYF
TRBV7-2,NA,TRBJ1-1,NA,TGTGCCAGCAGCTTAGTTGGAGGGGCGCGTACTGAAGCTTTCTTT,CASSLVGGARTEAFF
TRBV15,NA,TRBJ2-1,NA,TGTGCCACCAGCAGAGGGGACGGTGGTGAGCAGTTCTTC,CATSRGDGGEQFF
TRBV2,NA,TRBJ1-4,TRBD1,TGTGCCAGCAGTGCCCGGACAGGGGTTGAAAAACTGTTTTTT,CASSARTGVEKLFF
TRBV30,NA,TRBJ1-5,NA,TGTGCCTGGACAACAGGGTTGAACAATCAGCCCCAGCATTTT,CAWTTGLNNQPQHF
TRBV15,few,TRBJ2-7,TRBD1,TGTGCCACCAGCAGGCAAGGACAGGGATCCTACGAGCAGTACTTC,CATSRQGQGSYEQYF
TRBV29-1,NA,TRBJ2-1,TRBD2,TGCAGCGCCTCAGCCCTCGGGACTACACGAGATGAGCAGTTCTTC,CSASALGTTRDEQFF
TRBV30,NA,TRBJ2-1,NA,TGTGCCTGGAGTAGCCGAAGTCCCTACAATGAGCAGTTCTTC,CAWSSRSPYNEQFF
TRBV4-1,NA,TRBJ2-7,TRBD1,TGCGCCAGCAGCCAGGACCGAAGGACAGGGGGGGTTTACGAGCAGTACTTC,CASSQDRRTGGVYEQYF
TRBV30,NA,TRBJ1-1,TRBD1,TGTGCCTGGAATCGGTGGACAGGGAGACGCGGCACTGAAGCTTTCTTT,CAWNRWTGRRGTEAFF
TRBV18,few,TRBJ2-5,NA,TGTGCCAGCTCGCCGAACCCCCCAACAGGGCTGGGAGAGACCCAGTACTTC,CASSPNPPTGLGETQYF
TRBV4-1,NA,TRBJ2-7,TRBD2,TGCGCCAGCAGGCGACTAGCGGGGCTGGCGGACGACGAGCAGTACTTC,CASRRLAGLADDEQYF
TRBV2,NA,TRBJ2-4,NA,TGTGCCAGCAGCCAAAACATTCAGTACTTC,CASSQNIQYF
TRBV6-5,NA,TRBJ2-7,NA,TGTGCCAGCAGTTACTCGTGGCAGGGGACCTCCGGCGAGCAGTACTTC,CASSYSWQGTSGEQYF
TRBV5-1,NA,TRBJ1-3,NA,TGCGCCAGCAGCTCCTCGAACTCTGGAAACACCATATATTTT,CASSSSNSGNTIYF
TRBV29-1,NA,TRBJ2-2,NA,TGCAGCGTTGGGTGGCAGGGGACAACCGGGGAGCTGTTTTTT,CSVGWQGTTGELFF
TRBV4-1,NA,TRBJ2-1,TRBD2,TGCGCCAGCAGCCAAGTTGTTCTAGCGGGAGGAAATGAGCAGTTCTTC,CASSQVVLAGGNEQFF
TRBV2,NA,TRBJ2-2,TRBD1,TGTGCCAGCCATCGGGGACAGGGGATCACCGGGGAGCTGTTTTTT,CASHRGQGITGELFF
TRBV7-2,NA,TRBJ1-4,TRBD1,TGTGCCAGCAGTACGGACAGGGGCCATGAAAAACTGTTTTTT,CASSTDRGHEKLFF
TRBV9,few,TRBJ1-5,TRBD1,TGTGCCAGCAGCGCCGGGACAGGCTATCAGCCCCAGCATTTT,CASSAGTGYQPQHF
TRBV5-1,NA,TRBJ2-7,NA,TGCGCCAGCAGCTTGGGTCGGTCCGGGACCGGCTTGGAGCAGTACTTC,CASSLGRSGTGLEQYF
TRBV5-1,NA,TRBJ2-3,NA,TGCGCCAGCAGCTTGATTGGCCTGGATAGCTCCACAGATACGCAGTATTTT,CASSLIGLDSSTDTQYF
TRBV19,NA,TRBJ1-5,TRBD1,TGTGCCAGTAGTATTATCGACAGGGGGCTGGGTCAGCCCCAGCATTTT,CASSIIDRGLGQPQHF
TRBV6-5,NA,TRBJ1-1,NA,TGTGCCAGCAGGGTCATGCGGGGTAACACTGAAGCTTTCTTT,CASRVMRGNTEAFF
TRBV5-1,NA,TRBJ1-5,NA,TGCGCCAGCAGCTCAGGGGTAGGCAATCAGCCCCAGCATTTT,CASSSGVGNQPQHF
TRBV7-3,NA,TRBJ2-1,NA,TGTGCCAGCAGCTTAAATCCCGGGGGATTCAATGAGCAGTTCTTC,CASSLNPGGFNEQFF
TRBV2,NA,TRBJ1-2,NA,TGTGCCAGCTCTAGAGGAGAATATGGCTACACCTTC,CASSRGEYGYTF
TRBV14,NA,TRBJ2-6,NA,TGTGCCAGCAGCCCAGGGGAAACTGGGGCCAACGTCCTGACTTTC,CASSPGETGANVLTF
TRBV29-1,NA,TRBJ2-1,NA,TGCAGCGTTGGCGCATGGAATGAGCAGTTCTTC,CSVGAWNEQFF
TRBV30,NA,TRBJ2-2,NA,TGTGCCTGGACAGTTAAAAACACCGGGGAGCTGTTTTTT,CAWTVKNTGELFF
TRBV5-1,few,TRBJ2-5,NA,TGCGCCAGCAGCTTGGTAGGGACACAAGGGGAGACCCAGTACTTC,CASSLVGTQGETQYF